These 15 T cell receptor beta chains share one sample of origin, sequenced in a study of blood T cell repertoires in COVID-19. Method: immunoSEQ multiplex PCR; TCRdb's copy keeps in-frame clones and lacks some. The table lists 97,000 or so clones, roughly four fifths of them singletons. Specimen: peripheral blood. The source is a man aged 55 to 69 with acute or convalescent COVID-19.

V and J are TRBV6-2 or TRBV6-3 and TRBJ1-1, with 9 bases identical to TRBD1. The V and J ends lost 5 bases and 7 bases, in that order; junction bases with no gene match: 14. Germline-derived CDR1 and CDR2 are MNHEY and SVGEGT. This CDR3 spans 16 amino acids. The CDR3 is CASSDPGQGSRGEAFF. CDR3 coding DNA: TGTGCCAGCAGTGATCCGGGACAGGGAAGTCGGGGTGAAGCTTTCTTT.

CDR3 sequence reads: CASSIEADFYGYTF. Here the CDR3 DNA reads TGTGCCAGTAGTATCGAGGCCGACTTTTATGGCTACACCTTC. V gene TRBV19 combines with J gene TRBJ1-2; D gene uncertain. The CDR3 spans 14 residues. CDR1 is LNHDA, CDR2 SQIVND, per germline (reference sequence). Trimming took 3 bases from V and 5 from J, leaving 13 bases between them.

This rearrangement joins TRBV9 to TRBJ1-2; 8 nucleotides align to TRBD1. The CDR3 totals 15 residues. Trimming took 1 base from V and 2 from J; bases not matched to a gene: 4. Germline CDR1 reads SGDLS; CDR2 reads YYNGEE. The CDR3 nucleotides are TGTGCCAGCAGCGTAAACGGACAGGGCAACTATGGCTACACCTTC. Its protein product is CASSVNGQGNYGYTF.

The genes are TRBV19 and TRBJ1-2; TRBD1 agrees at 11 bases. Germline V gene lookup returns CDR1 LNHDA and CDR2 SQIVND (reference sequence). CDR3 length equals 14 residues. With 4 bases clipped from V and 7 bases from J, the junction kept 5 bases outside the gene matches. The CDR3 DNA reads TGTGCCAGTAGTACTCCGGGGACAGGGGGTGGCTACACCTTC. Translating it yields CASSTPGTGGGYTF.

The V and J genes are TRBV29-1 and TRBJ1-5; 7 nucleotides match TRBD1. This CDR3 comprises 14 residues. CDR1 SQVTM and CDR2 ANQGSEA come from the germline V gene. V lost 4 bases and J lost 4; bases outside the gene matches: 7. The DNA of the CDR3 is TGCAGCGTTGGGGGGGACAGTACAAATCAGCCCCAGCATTTT. This gives the protein CSVGGDSTNQPQHF.

J is TRBJ2-5 and V is TRBV7-2; D uncertain. Per the germline V gene, CDR1 is SGHTA and CDR2 is FQGNSA. V was trimmed by 2 bases and J by 1 base, leaving 5 bases between them. This CDR3 has 13 residues. The CDR3 DNA reads TGTGCCAGCAGCTTAAACAGCCAAGAGACCCAGTACTTC. Protein sequence: CASSLNSQETQYF.

The chain is built from TRBV5-1 and TRBJ2-2, with TRBD2 matching 9 bases. The CDR3 consists of 15 residues. Germline V lookup: CDR1 SGHRS, CDR2 YFSETQ. After removal of 3 bases from V and 2 bases from J, the junction contained 2 bases not matched to a gene. The CDR3 protein is CASSSAGGNTGELFF. The CDR3 nucleotides read TGCGCCAGCAGCTCAGCGGGGGGTAACACCGGGGAGCTGTTTTTT.

The J gene is TRBJ1-1, the V gene TRBV10-1; a weak D match, TRBD1 (5 bases). The length of the CDR3 is 13 residues. Looked up from germline, CDR1 is WNHNN and CDR2 is SYGVQD (reference sequence). V lost 6 bases, J lost 0 bases, and 8 bases lay in between. CDR3 sequence (DNA): TGCGCCAGCAGCCGACAGATGAACACTGAAGCTTTCTTT. Its translation is CASSRQMNTEAFF.

The V and J genes are TRBV5-1 and TRBJ2-1; D perhaps matches TRBD2 (5 bases). The CDR3 totals 14 residues. Trimming left V 2 bases short and J 3 bases short, with 9 bases between. The germline V gene has CDR1 SGHRS and CDR2 YFSETQ. CDR3 bases: TGCGCCAGCAGCTTAGCGGCCGTCTACAATGAGCAGTTCTTC. It yields the protein CASSLAAVYNEQFF.

The chain is built from TRBV27 and TRBJ2-3; D call uncertain. Germline V gene data show CDR1 as MNHEY and CDR2 as SMNVEV (reference sequence). This CDR3 contains 14 residues. Trimming stripped 0 bases from V and 3 bases from J, with 7 bases between. CDR3 loop: CASSLSARTDTQYF. The CDR3 bases are TGTGCCAGCAGTTTATCGGCCAGAACAGATACGCAGTATTTT.

This clone was recorded only once. The V gene is TRBV4-3, the J gene TRBJ2-4; the D gene is possibly TRBD1 (6 bases). V dropped 1 base and J dropped 8 bases, with 9 bases sitting between them. Germline V gives CDR1 LGHNA, CDR2 YSLEER. This CDR3 contains 13 residues. The CDR3 protein is CASSQGGQYIQYF. The CDR3 DNA reads as TGCGCCAGCAGCCAAGGGGGGCAATACATTCAGTACTTC.

This chain links TRBV5-1 with TRBJ2-1, with a weak D call TRBD2 (6 bases). The V end lost 0 bases, the J end lost 6 bases, and 13 bases lay between the germline ends. The CDR3 covers 15 residues. Germline values: CDR1 SGHRS, CDR2 YFSETQ. DNA for the CDR3: TGCGCCAGCAGCTTGGTGGGAGGCGGCCTCAATGAGCAGTTCTTC. Its protein product is CASSLVGGGLNEQFF.

The genes are TRBV2 and TRBJ2-1; D possibly corresponds to TRBD1 (6 bases). Looked up from germline, CDR1 is SNHLY and CDR2 is FYNNEI. The CDR3 runs 12 residues. V lost 6 bases, J lost 12 bases, and 15 bases lay in between. CDR3 nucleotides: TGTGCCAGCAGAACAGGGCCCGGGTGGCAGTTCTTC. It encodes CASRTGPGWQFF. Filled out from reference TRBV2 and TRBJ2-1, the complete variable domain reads EPEVTQTPSHQVTQMGQEVILRCVPISNHLYFYWYRQILGQKVEFLVSFYNNEISEKSEIFDDQFSVERPDGSNFTLKIRSTKLEDSAMYFCASRTGPGWQFFGPGTRLTVL.

A single count supports this clone. The chain links TRBV3-1 (or the pseudogene TRBV3-2) to TRBJ1-4; TRBD1 matches 8 bases. Trimming at V came to 4 bases and at J to 9 bases, leaving 7 bases not matched to a gene. The germline CDR1 and CDR2 sequences are LGHDT and YNNKEL (reference sequence). The CDR3 runs 14 residues. Here the CDR3 reads CASSLGQGGKKLFF. For the CDR3, the DNA is TGTGCCAGCAGCCTTGGACAGGGAGGTAAAAAACTGTTTTTT.

V gene TRBV27 combines with J gene TRBJ1-2; no reliable D call. From germline, CDR1 is MNHEY and CDR2 SMNVEV (reference sequence). CDR3 size: 14 residues. Trimming cost V 0 bases and J 5 bases, with 10 bases left between them. Here the CDR3 DNA reads TGTGCCAGCAGTTTATCGTCGCGTTCATATGGCTACACCTTC. Translating it yields CASSLSSRSYGYTF.